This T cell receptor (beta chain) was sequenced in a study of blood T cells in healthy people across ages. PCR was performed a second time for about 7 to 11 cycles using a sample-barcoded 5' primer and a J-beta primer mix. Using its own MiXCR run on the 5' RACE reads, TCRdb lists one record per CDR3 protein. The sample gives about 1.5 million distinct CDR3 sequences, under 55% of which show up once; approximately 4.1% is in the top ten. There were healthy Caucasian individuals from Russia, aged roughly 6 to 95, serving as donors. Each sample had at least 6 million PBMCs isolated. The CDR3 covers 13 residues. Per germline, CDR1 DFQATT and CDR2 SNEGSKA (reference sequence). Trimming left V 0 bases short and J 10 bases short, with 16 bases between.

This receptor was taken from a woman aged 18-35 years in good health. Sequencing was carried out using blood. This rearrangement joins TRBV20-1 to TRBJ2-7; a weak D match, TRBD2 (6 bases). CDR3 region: CSAREGSGEAQYF. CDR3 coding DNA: TGCAGTGCTAGAGAAGGTAGCGGAGAGGCCCAGTACTTC.